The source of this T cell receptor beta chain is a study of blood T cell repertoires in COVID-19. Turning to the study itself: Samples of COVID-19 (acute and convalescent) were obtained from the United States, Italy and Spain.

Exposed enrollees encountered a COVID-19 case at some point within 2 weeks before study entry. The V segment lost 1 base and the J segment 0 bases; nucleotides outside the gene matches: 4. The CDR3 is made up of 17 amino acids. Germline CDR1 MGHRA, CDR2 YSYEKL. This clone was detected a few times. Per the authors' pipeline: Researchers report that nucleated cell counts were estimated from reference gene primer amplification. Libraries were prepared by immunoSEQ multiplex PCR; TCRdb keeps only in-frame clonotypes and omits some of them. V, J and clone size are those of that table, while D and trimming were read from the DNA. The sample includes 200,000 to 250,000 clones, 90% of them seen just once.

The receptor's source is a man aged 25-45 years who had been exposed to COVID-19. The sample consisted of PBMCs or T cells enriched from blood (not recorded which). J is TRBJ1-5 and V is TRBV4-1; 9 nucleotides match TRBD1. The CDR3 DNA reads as TGCGCCAGCAGCCAAGGGGCGGGACAGGGTAGCAATCAGCCCCAGCATTTT. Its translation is CASSQGAGQGSNQPQHF.